The 21 T cell receptor beta chains reported below all come from one sample, sequenced in a study of T cell responses to AZD1222 COVID-19 vaccine. Assay used: immunoSEQ multiplex PCR; TCRdb lists only in-frame clones, some missing. The table has roughly 150,000 clones, 90% to 95% seen once. This sample comprised peripheral blood, obtained 28 days after the second AZD1222 dose. Receptor source: an adult who received the AZD1222 COVID-19 vaccine.

This chain connects TRBV6-6 to TRBJ2-2; 8 positions match TRBD1. V gave up 6 bases and J gave up 2 bases; unmatched junction bases: 8. The CDR3 is 16 residues long. Germline lookup yields CDR1 MNHNY and CDR2 SVGAGI (reference sequence). The CDR3 DNA reads as TGTGCCAGCAGCAATAACGACAGGGGAAACACCGGGGAGCTGTTTTTT. It specifies CASSNNDRGNTGELFF.

The chain has TRBV7-9 and TRBJ1-5; D remains ambiguous. With 4 bases removed from V and 2 bases from J, the gap between germline ends came to 18 bases. This CDR3 is 17 amino acids long. CDR1 is SEHNR, CDR2 FQNEAQ, per germline (reference sequence). The CDR3 reads CASSSGPQAGGNQPQHF. In nucleotides, the CDR3 is TGTGCCAGCAGCTCCGGTCCGCAGGCAGGAGGCAATCAGCCCCAGCATTTT.

The rearrangement uses TRBV14 and TRBJ2-7, with TRBD1 matching 7 bases. The CDR3 is 17 amino acids. Trimming removed 1 base from V and 1 base from J; junction bases left unmatched: 10. Germline V lookup: CDR1 SGHDN, CDR2 FVKESK. The CDR3 spells CASSQVGWSGGSYEQYF. CDR3 in DNA: TGTGCCAGCAGCCAAGTGGGCTGGTCAGGGGGTTCCTACGAGCAGTACTTC. The entire variable domain, with the rest obtained from reference TRBV14 and TRBJ2-7, is as follows: EAGVTQFPSHSVIEKGQTVTLRCDPISGHDNLYWYRRVMGKEIKFLLHFVKESKQDESGMPNNRFLAERTGGTYSTLKVQPAELEDSGVYFCASSQVGWSGGSYEQYFGPGTRLTVT.

The chain joins TRBV27 to TRBJ2-7, with D maybe TRBD1 (5 bases). CDR1 is MNHEY and CDR2 is SMNVEV in the germline V gene (reference sequence). Trimming stripped 3 bases from V and 1 base from J, with 7 bases between. The CDR3 contains 13 residues. CDR3: CASSLQGSYEQYF. The CDR3, as DNA: TGTGCCAGCAGTTTGCAGGGTTCCTACGAGCAGTACTTC.

V is TRBV3-1 (or the pseudogene TRBV3-2) and J is TRBJ2-7; maybe TRBD2 (5 bases). Per the germline V gene, CDR1 is LGHDT and CDR2 is YNNKEL (reference sequence). The V end lost 0 bases, the J end lost 3 bases, and 6 bases lay between the germline ends. The CDR3 spans 13 residues. The CDR3 region is CASSQDRDYEQYF. The CDR3 DNA reads as TGTGCCAGCAGCCAAGACCGGGACTACGAGCAGTACTTC.

Ten or more counts support this clone. This rearrangement joins TRBV10-3 to TRBJ2-7; the match to TRBD1 covers 8 bases. Germline V gene lookup returns CDR1 ENHRY and CDR2 SYGVKD. After removal of 2 bases from V and 11 bases from J, the junction contained 8 bases not matched to a gene. This CDR3 contains 13 residues. The CDR3 is CAISERVTDREYF. Here the CDR3 DNA reads TGTGCCATCAGTGAGCGCGTGACGGACAGGGAGTACTTC.

This chain connects TRBV4-1 to TRBJ2-2; the match to TRBD1 covers 7 bases. V lost 1 base and J lost 0; bases outside the gene matches: 8. Germline V gene sequence: CDR1 MGHRA, CDR2 YSYEKL. This CDR3 has 18 residues. The CDR3 is CASSQVYQGDANTGELFF. The CDR3 DNA is TGCGCCAGCAGCCAAGTCTACCAGGGGGACGCGAACACCGGGGAGCTGTTTTTT.

This sequence joins TRBV5-6 and TRBJ1-2; a possible D gene is TRBD1 (5 bases). The germline V gene encodes CDR1 SGHDT and CDR2 YYEEEE. The CDR3 contains 13 residues. Trimming shortened V by 4 bases and J by 4 bases, and 11 bases separated the two germline ends. CDR3 protein: CASSPGRTYGYTF. CDR3 coding DNA: TGTGCCAGCAGCCCGGGACGGACCTATGGCTACACCTTC.

This chain connects TRBV12-3 or TRBV12-4 to TRBJ2-7; no reliable D call. This CDR3 comprises 13 residues. V dropped 4 bases and J dropped 4 bases, with 11 bases sitting between them. CDR3 sequence reads: CASSSTTGYEQYF. The CDR3 bases are TGTGCCAGCAGTTCGACGACCGGGTACGAGCAGTACTTC.

On this clone: The identical CDR3 is also encoded by other nucleotide sequences in the sample. The chain employs TRBV27 and TRBJ1-2; 8 nucleotides align to TRBD1. The V segment lost 6 bases and the J segment 1 base; nucleotides outside the gene matches: 1. The CDR3 has 13 residues. CDR1 and CDR2 from the germline V gene are MNHEY and SMNVEV (reference sequence). CDR3 DNA: TGTGCCAGCAGCGGACAGGGTAACTATGGCTACACCTTC. Translated: CASSGQGNYGYTF.

V gene TRBV12-3 or TRBV12-4 combines with J gene TRBJ1-2; 7 nucleotides agree with TRBD1. This CDR3 spans 13 amino acids. The V gene end was trimmed by 7 bases and the J gene end by 5 bases; junction bases not matched to a gene: 7. The CDR3 here is CASNPGGPYGYTF. CDR3 sequence (DNA): TGTGCCAGCAATCCAGGGGGGCCTTATGGCTACACCTTC.

The chain combines TRBV6-2 or TRBV6-3 with TRBJ1-1; D is unclear. Trimming pared 0 bases from V and 1 base from J, leaving 15 bases between. CDR3 size: 17 residues. Germline V CDR1 and CDR2: MNHEY, SVGEGT. CDR3 nucleotides: TGTGCCAGCAGTTACTCTTTCACCGCCGGTGGGAACACTGAAGCTTTCTTT. This translates into CASSYSFTAGGNTEAFF.

This clone was counted a single time. The chain recombines TRBV18 with TRBJ1-1, with TRBD1 as a possible D gene (5 bases). V was trimmed by 1 base and J by 4 bases, leaving 13 bases between them. The CDR3 is 15 amino acids. Germline V CDR1 and CDR2: KGHSH, LQKENI. The CDR3 sequence is CASSPLQGLGTEAFF. For the CDR3, the DNA is TGTGCCAGCTCACCACTTCAGGGCTTGGGCACTGAAGCTTTCTTT.

The chain is built from TRBV5-5 and TRBJ1-1; TRBD1 matches 7 bases. Trimming at V came to 1 base and at J to 6 bases, leaving 6 bases not matched to a gene. Germline V gene sequence: CDR1 SGHKS, CDR2 YYEKEE (reference sequence). The CDR3 is made up of 14 amino acids. CDR3 amino acids: CASSLIGRGAEAFF. DNA for the CDR3: TGTGCCAGCAGCTTGATCGGCAGGGGGGCTGAAGCTTTCTTT.

The rearrangement uses TRBV2 and TRBJ1-1, with 11 bases aligning to TRBD1. The CDR3 length is 18 residues. Germline V CDR1 and CDR2: SNHLY, FYNNEI. The J segment lost 1 base and the V segment lost 0 bases, leaving 7 bases of the junction unmatched. CDR3 loop: CASSEAGGTGGKNTEAFF. As DNA, the CDR3 is TGTGCCAGCAGTGAAGCGGGGGGGACAGGGGGAAAGAACACTGAAGCTTTCTTT.

A single count supports this clone. The rearrangement uses TRBV19 and TRBJ2-5; D is undetermined. Germline V gene lookup returns CDR1 LNHDA and CDR2 SQIVND (reference sequence). The CDR3 length is 13 residues. The germline V and J ends were trimmed by 2 bases and 3 bases, with 7 bases remaining between them. CDR3 DNA: TGTGCCAGTAGTATACACAGTGAAGAGACCCAGTACTTC. Encoded protein: CASSIHSEETQYF.

In this sample, this clone turned up once. V is TRBV4-2 and J is TRBJ1-4, with no clear D. The germline CDR1 and CDR2 sequences are LGHNA and YNFKEQ. The CDR3 runs to 16 residues. V dropped 2 bases and J dropped 8 bases, with 18 bases sitting between them. This chain's CDR3 is CASSQSYSGLEEKLFF. For the CDR3, the DNA is TGTGCCAGCAGCCAATCCTATTCGGGGTTGGAGGAAAAACTGTTTTTT.

The chain links TRBV5-5 to TRBJ2-3; D gene uncertain. The germline V and J ends were trimmed by 2 bases and 6 bases, with 16 bases remaining between them. The CDR3 loop spans 15 amino acids. Germline V lookup: CDR1 SGHKS, CDR2 YYEKEE (reference sequence). The CDR3 DNA follows: TGTGCCAGCAGCTTAGTTGACGGTGGGGTCGATACGCAGTATTTT. Residues: CASSLVDGGVDTQYF.

The rearrangement uses TRBV5-1 and TRBJ2-2; D is perhaps TRBD1 (5 bases). V was shortened by 2 bases and J by 1 base, with 12 bases between the two germline ends. The CDR3 consists of 16 residues. In germline, CDR1 is SGHRS, CDR2 YFSETQ. The CDR3 region is CASSLRWQGNTGELFF. CDR3 DNA: TGCGCCAGCAGCTTACGTTGGCAGGGGAACACCGGGGAGCTGTTTTTT.

V gene TRBV7-3 combines with J gene TRBJ1-3; 7 bases fit TRBD1. The CDR3 is made up of 15 amino acids. V shed 5 bases, J shed 7 bases, and the junction held 11 bases outside the gene matches. CDR1 is SGHTA and CDR2 is FQGTGA in the germline V gene. The CDR3 here is CASSPHGTAGNTIYF. For the CDR3, the DNA is TGTGCCAGCAGCCCCCATGGGACAGCGGGCAACACCATATATTTT. The complete variable domain, with remaining parts taken from reference TRBV7-3 and TRBJ1-3, reads GAGVSQTPSNKVTEKGKYVELRCDPISGHTALYWYRQSLGQGPEFLIYFQGTGAADDSGLPNDRFFAVRPEGSVSTLKIQRTERGDSAVYLCASSPHGTAGNTIYFGEGSWLTVV.

The V gene is TRBV11-3, the J gene TRBJ1-4, with TRBD1 as a possible D gene (6 bases). Trimming removed 3 bases at V and 6 bases at J, with 14 bases between. The germline V gene encodes CDR1 SGHNT and CDR2 YENEEA. This CDR3 has 15 amino acids. DNA for the CDR3: TGTGCCAGCAGCTTGTACAGGGTTTATCATGAAAAACTGTTTTTT. Its protein product is CASSLYRVYHEKLFF.